This is a list of T cell receptor beta chains from one sample in a study of blood T cell repertoires in COVID-19. The protocol was immunoSEQ multiplex PCR, while the TCRdb copy is restricted to in-frame clones and leaves out a portion. The data hold roughly 93,000 clones, with 87% observed a single time. Sequencing was carried out using peripheral blood. These TCRs come from a human donor in a cohort sampled during active COVID-19. CDR3s include the opening cysteine and the closing phenylalanine or tryptophan. The order of the fields is D gene, CDR3 length, J gene, clone size, V gene, CDR3 protein, CDR3 DNA. The D gene is left open where the match is weak. Expanded clones are given a class, and other clones once, few, many or no size at all.

d_call: TRBD2
cdr3_length: 17
j_call: TRBJ2-5
clone_size: .
v_call: TRBV27
cdr3_aa: CASSLGSLAGATETQYF
cdr3_nt: TGTGCCAGCAGTTTAGGGTCGCTAGCGGGAGCTACGGAGACCCAGTACTTC

d_call: TRBD2
cdr3_length: 15
j_call: TRBJ2-1
clone_size: .
v_call: TRBV19
cdr3_aa: CASSIIAGDGNEQFF
cdr3_nt: TGTGCCAGTAGTATAATTGCGGGGGATGGCAATGAGCAGTTCTTC

d_call: TRBD1
cdr3_length: 15
j_call: TRBJ1-5
clone_size: .
v_call: TRBV30
cdr3_aa: CAWSVLGQGKQPQHF
cdr3_nt: TGTGCCTGGAGTGTCCTTGGACAGGGTAAACAGCCCCAGCATTTT

d_call: .
cdr3_length: 15
j_call: TRBJ2-2
clone_size: .
v_call: TRBV11-2
cdr3_aa: CASSLTPVSSGELFF
cdr3_nt: TGTGCCAGCAGCTTAACGCCGGTCTCCTCCGGGGAGCTGTTTTTT

d_call: .
cdr3_length: 15
j_call: TRBJ1-2
clone_size: .
v_call: TRBV7-5
cdr3_aa: CVRSRTLTGRFGYTF
cdr3_nt: TGTGTCAGAAGCCGCACCTTGACAGGGAGATTCGGCTACACCTTC

d_call: .
cdr3_length: 12
j_call: TRBJ1-2
clone_size: .
v_call: TRBV24-1
cdr3_aa: CATSDFSYGYTF
cdr3_nt: TGTGCCACCAGTGATTTCTCCTATGGCTACACCTTC

d_call: TRBD1
cdr3_length: 14
j_call: TRBJ2-7
clone_size: once
v_call: TRBV7-2
cdr3_aa: CASSFSGQGHEQYF
cdr3_nt: TGTGCCAGCAGCTTCTCAGGACAGGGCCACGAGCAGTACTTC

d_call: TRBD2
cdr3_length: 17
j_call: TRBJ2-7
clone_size: .
v_call: TRBV3-1/TRBV3-2
cdr3_aa: CASSQDQVAGEAHEQYF
cdr3_nt: TGTGCCAGCAGCCAAGATCAAGTAGCGGGAGAGGCCCACGAGCAGTACTTC

d_call: TRBD2
cdr3_length: 15
j_call: TRBJ2-1
clone_size: .
v_call: TRBV7-9
cdr3_aa: CASSARLAEYNEQFF
cdr3_nt: TGTGCCAGCAGCGCCCGACTAGCGGAATACAATGAGCAGTTCTTC

d_call: TRBD1
cdr3_length: 15
j_call: TRBJ2-1
clone_size: .
v_call: TRBV7-3
cdr3_aa: CASSSDRGSYNEQFF
cdr3_nt: TGTGCCAGCAGCTCCGACAGGGGCTCCTACAATGAGCAGTTCTTC

d_call: .
cdr3_length: 17
j_call: TRBJ2-1
clone_size: .
v_call: TRBV25-1
cdr3_aa: CASSAPDSASSYNEQFF
cdr3_nt: TGTGCCAGCAGCGCTCCGGATAGCGCGAGCTCCTACAATGAGCAGTTCTTC

d_call: TRBD2
cdr3_length: 21
j_call: TRBJ2-2
clone_size: .
v_call: TRBV28
cdr3_aa: CASSFGTLSPLAGGGHGELFF
cdr3_nt: TGTGCCAGCAGTTTCGGCACCCTTTCTCCACTAGCGGGAGGTGGCCACGGGGAGCTGTTTTTT

d_call: TRBD1
cdr3_length: 13
j_call: TRBJ2-5
clone_size: .
v_call: TRBV29-1
cdr3_aa: CSSGTGAWETQYF
cdr3_nt: TGCAGCTCCGGGACAGGGGCGTGGGAGACCCAGTACTTC

d_call: .
cdr3_length: 13
j_call: TRBJ1-1
clone_size: .
v_call: TRBV7-6
cdr3_aa: CASSEDRMTEAFF
cdr3_nt: TGTGCCAGCAGCGAGGACAGAATGACTGAAGCTTTCTTT

d_call: TRBD2
cdr3_length: 17
j_call: TRBJ2-2
clone_size: .
v_call: TRBV5-4
cdr3_aa: CASSPGGLAGVTGELFF
cdr3_nt: TGTGCCAGCAGCCCGGGCGGACTAGCGGGGGTGACCGGGGAGCTGTTTTTT

d_call: .
cdr3_length: 14
j_call: TRBJ2-7
clone_size: .
v_call: TRBV9
cdr3_aa: CASSVESGGYEQYF
cdr3_nt: TGTGCCAGCAGCGTAGAATCCGGGGGCTACGAGCAGTACTTC

d_call: TRBD1
cdr3_length: 13
j_call: TRBJ2-1
clone_size: .
v_call: TRBV11-3
cdr3_aa: CASSPGQGNEQFF
cdr3_nt: TGTGCCAGCAGCCCGGGACAGGGCAATGAGCAGTTCTTC

d_call: TRBD2
cdr3_length: 14
j_call: TRBJ2-1
clone_size: once
v_call: TRBV7-9
cdr3_aa: CASSLGSGSDEQFF
cdr3_nt: TGTGCCAGCAGCTTAGGCAGCGGGAGTGATGAGCAGTTCTTC

d_call: .
cdr3_length: 14
j_call: TRBJ1-2
clone_size: once
v_call: TRBV9
cdr3_aa: CASSAGGPTWGYTF
cdr3_nt: TGTGCCAGCAGCGCGGGGGGCCCCACCTGGGGCTACACCTTC

d_call: .
cdr3_length: 13
j_call: TRBJ2-5
clone_size: .
v_call: TRBV28
cdr3_aa: CATIQGGRETQYF
cdr3_nt: TGTGCTACCATCCAGGGAGGACGGGAGACCCAGTACTTC

d_call: .
cdr3_length: 13
j_call: TRBJ2-7
clone_size: .
v_call: TRBV21-1
cdr3_aa: CASGHRVRGEQYF
cdr3_nt: TGTGCCAGCGGACACAGGGTAAGAGGCGAGCAGTACTTC

d_call: .
cdr3_length: 14
j_call: TRBJ2-7
clone_size: .
v_call: TRBV5-5
cdr3_aa: CASSSGTIYYEQYF
cdr3_nt: TGTGCCAGCAGCAGCGGGACAATTTACTACGAGCAGTACTTC

d_call: .
cdr3_length: 17
j_call: TRBJ2-7
clone_size: .
v_call: TRBV28
cdr3_aa: CASRGSARVAHFYEQYF
cdr3_nt: TGTGCCAGCAGGGGATCAGCCAGGGTGGCCCATTTTTACGAGCAGTACTTC

d_call: .
cdr3_length: 15
j_call: TRBJ2-7
clone_size: .
v_call: TRBV11-2
cdr3_aa: CASSLDEAGTYEQYF
cdr3_nt: TGTGCCAGCAGCTTAGATGAGGCAGGGACCTACGAGCAGTACTTC

d_call: TRBD1
cdr3_length: 13
j_call: TRBJ2-7
clone_size: .
v_call: TRBV18
cdr3_aa: CASSRTGGGEQYF
cdr3_nt: TGTGCCAGCTCACGTACAGGGGGCGGTGAGCAGTACTTC

d_call: TRBD2
cdr3_length: 16
j_call: TRBJ2-3
clone_size: .
v_call: TRBV15
cdr3_aa: CATSRESSGRGDTQYF
cdr3_nt: TGTGCCACCAGCAGAGAGTCTAGCGGGAGGGGAGATACGCAGTATTTT

d_call: TRBD2
cdr3_length: 14
j_call: TRBJ2-1
clone_size: .
v_call: TRBV24-1
cdr3_aa: CATTGTSGRNEQFF
cdr3_nt: TGTGCCACCACCGGGACTAGCGGGAGGAATGAGCAGTTCTTC

d_call: .
cdr3_length: 12
j_call: TRBJ1-1
clone_size: .
v_call: TRBV28
cdr3_aa: CASSSGVFRAFF
cdr3_nt: TGTGCCAGCAGTTCGGGGGTTTTTCGAGCTTTCTTT

d_call: .
cdr3_length: 13
j_call: TRBJ1-2
clone_size: .
v_call: TRBV20-1
cdr3_aa: CSASPPGAYGYTF
cdr3_nt: TGCAGTGCTAGTCCGCCAGGGGCCTATGGCTACACCTTC

d_call: TRBD2
cdr3_length: 19
j_call: TRBJ2-1
clone_size: .
v_call: TRBV29-1
cdr3_aa: CSVESGASGRFASYNEQFF
cdr3_nt: TGCAGCGTTGAGTCAGGGGCTAGCGGGAGGTTTGCCTCCTACAATGAGCAGTTCTTC

d_call: TRBD1
cdr3_length: 15
j_call: TRBJ1-1
clone_size: .
v_call: TRBV4-1
cdr3_aa: CASSPGGSLNTEAFF
cdr3_nt: TGCGCCAGCAGTCCAGGGGGCAGTTTGAACACTGAAGCTTTCTTT

d_call: TRBD2
cdr3_length: 17
j_call: TRBJ2-7
clone_size: .
v_call: TRBV15
cdr3_aa: CATSRKGSGLVAYEQYF
cdr3_nt: TGTGCCACCAGCAGAAAGGGGTCGGGACTAGTCGCCTACGAGCAGTACTTC

d_call: TRBD2
cdr3_length: 13
j_call: TRBJ2-7
clone_size: .
v_call: TRBV27
cdr3_aa: CASSPGLPYEQYF
cdr3_nt: TGTGCCAGCAGTCCGGGACTACCCTACGAGCAGTACTTC

d_call: TRBD1
cdr3_length: 14
j_call: TRBJ2-5
clone_size: .
v_call: TRBV19
cdr3_aa: CASSMTGDVETQYF
cdr3_nt: TGTGCCAGTAGTATGACAGGGGATGTGGAGACCCAGTACTTC

d_call: TRBD2
cdr3_length: 16
j_call: TRBJ2-1
clone_size: once
v_call: TRBV28
cdr3_aa: CASSLFVAGGYNEQFF
cdr3_nt: TGTGCCAGCAGTTTATTCGTAGCGGGAGGATACAATGAGCAGTTCTTC

d_call: TRBD1
cdr3_length: 13
j_call: TRBJ1-1
clone_size: .
v_call: TRBV19
cdr3_aa: CASRDRGRTEAFF
cdr3_nt: TGTGCCAGTAGAGACAGGGGGCGAACTGAAGCTTTCTTT

d_call: .
cdr3_length: 14
j_call: TRBJ2-7
clone_size: few
v_call: TRBV7-9
cdr3_aa: CASSPSEGPYEQYF
cdr3_nt: TGTGCCAGCAGCCCCAGTGAGGGCCCCTACGAGCAGTACTTC